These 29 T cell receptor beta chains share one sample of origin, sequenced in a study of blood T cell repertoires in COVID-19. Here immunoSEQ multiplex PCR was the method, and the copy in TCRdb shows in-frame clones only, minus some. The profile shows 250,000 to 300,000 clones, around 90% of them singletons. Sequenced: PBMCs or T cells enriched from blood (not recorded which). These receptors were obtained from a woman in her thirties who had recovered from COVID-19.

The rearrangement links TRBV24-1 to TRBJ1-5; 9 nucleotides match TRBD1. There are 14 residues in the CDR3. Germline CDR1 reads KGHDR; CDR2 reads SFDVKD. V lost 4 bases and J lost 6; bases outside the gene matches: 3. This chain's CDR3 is CATSDTGGGQPQHF. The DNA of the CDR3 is TGTGCCACCAGTGACACAGGGGGCGGTCAGCCCCAGCATTTT.

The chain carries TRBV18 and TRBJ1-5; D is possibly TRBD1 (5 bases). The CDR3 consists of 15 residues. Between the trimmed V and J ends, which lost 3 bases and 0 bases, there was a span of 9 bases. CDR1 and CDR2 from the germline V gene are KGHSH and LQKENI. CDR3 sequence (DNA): TGTGCCAGCTCACCCTCGGGGGATAGCAATCAGCCCCAGCATTTT. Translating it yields CASSPSGDSNQPQHF.

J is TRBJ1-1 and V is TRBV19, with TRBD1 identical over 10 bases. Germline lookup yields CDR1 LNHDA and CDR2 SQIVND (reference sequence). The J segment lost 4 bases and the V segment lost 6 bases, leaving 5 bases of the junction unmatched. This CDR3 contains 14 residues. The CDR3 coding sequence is TGTGCCAGTAGGACAGGGGGCGCGGGCACTGAAGCTTTCTTT. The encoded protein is CASRTGGAGTEAFF.

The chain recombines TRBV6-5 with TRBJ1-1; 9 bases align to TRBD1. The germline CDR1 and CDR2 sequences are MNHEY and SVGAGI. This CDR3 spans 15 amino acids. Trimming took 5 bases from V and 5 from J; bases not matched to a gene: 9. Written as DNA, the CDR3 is TGTGCCAGCAGTACCGTTACGACAGGGGGTACTGAAGCTTTCTTT. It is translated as CASSTVTTGGTEAFF.

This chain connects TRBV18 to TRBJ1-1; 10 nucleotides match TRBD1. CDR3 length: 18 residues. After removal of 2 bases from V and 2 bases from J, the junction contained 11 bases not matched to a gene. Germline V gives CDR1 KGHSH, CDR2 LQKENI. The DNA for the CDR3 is TGTGCCAGCTCACCAATTAGACAGGGGGCCCTAGATAACACTGAAGCTTTCTTT. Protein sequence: CASSPIRQGALDNTEAFF.

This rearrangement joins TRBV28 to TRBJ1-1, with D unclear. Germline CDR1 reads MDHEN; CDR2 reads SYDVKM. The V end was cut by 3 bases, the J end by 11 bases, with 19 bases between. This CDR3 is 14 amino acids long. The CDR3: CASSLTSAQADAFF. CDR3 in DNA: TGTGCCAGCAGTTTGACGAGTGCCCAAGCGGACGCTTTCTTT.

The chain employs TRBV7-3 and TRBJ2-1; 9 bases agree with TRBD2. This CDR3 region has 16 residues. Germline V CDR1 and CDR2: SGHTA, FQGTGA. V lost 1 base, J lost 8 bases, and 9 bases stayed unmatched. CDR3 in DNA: TGTGCCAGCAGCTTAATTGCGGGAGGGCCTAGATATGAGCAGTTCTTC. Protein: CASSLIAGGPRYEQFF.

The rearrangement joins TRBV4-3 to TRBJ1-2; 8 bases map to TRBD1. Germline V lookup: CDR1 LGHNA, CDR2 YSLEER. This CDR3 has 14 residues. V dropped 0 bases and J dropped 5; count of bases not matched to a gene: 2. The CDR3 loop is CASSQETGAYGYTF. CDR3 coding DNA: TGCGCCAGCAGCCAAGAGACAGGGGCTTATGGCTACACCTTC.

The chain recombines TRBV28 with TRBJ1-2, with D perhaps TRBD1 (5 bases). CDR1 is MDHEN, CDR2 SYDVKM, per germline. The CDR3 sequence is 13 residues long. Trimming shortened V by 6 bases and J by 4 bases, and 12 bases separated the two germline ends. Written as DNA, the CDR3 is TGTGCCAGCAGAATTGACAGCTTCTATGGCTACACCTTC. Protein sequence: CASRIDSFYGYTF.

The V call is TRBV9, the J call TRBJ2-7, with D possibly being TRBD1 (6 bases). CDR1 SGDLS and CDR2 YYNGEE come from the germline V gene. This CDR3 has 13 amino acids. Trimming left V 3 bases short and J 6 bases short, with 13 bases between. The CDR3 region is CASSEKTGGEQYF. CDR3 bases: TGTGCCAGCAGCGAAAAGACAGGTGGCGAGCAGTACTTC. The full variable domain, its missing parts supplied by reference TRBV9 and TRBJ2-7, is DSGVTQTPKHLITATGQRVTLRCSPRSGDLSVYWYQQSLDQGLQFLIQYYNGEERAKGNILERFSAQQFPDLHSELNLSSLELGDSALYFCASSEKTGGEQYFGPGTRLTVT.

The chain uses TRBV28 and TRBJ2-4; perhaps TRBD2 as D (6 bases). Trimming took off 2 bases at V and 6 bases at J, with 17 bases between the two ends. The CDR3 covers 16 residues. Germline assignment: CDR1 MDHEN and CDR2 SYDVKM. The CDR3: CASSLIGGGAINIQYF. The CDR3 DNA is TGTGCCAGCAGTTTAATCGGAGGCGGGGCAATAAACATTCAGTACTTC.

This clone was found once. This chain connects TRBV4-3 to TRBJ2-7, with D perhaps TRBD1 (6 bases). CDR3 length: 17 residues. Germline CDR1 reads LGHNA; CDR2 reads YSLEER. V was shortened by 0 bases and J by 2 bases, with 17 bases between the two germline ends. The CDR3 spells CASSQEIWWQGTYEQYF. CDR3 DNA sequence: TGCGCCAGCAGCCAAGAAATCTGGTGGCAGGGGACCTACGAGCAGTACTTC.

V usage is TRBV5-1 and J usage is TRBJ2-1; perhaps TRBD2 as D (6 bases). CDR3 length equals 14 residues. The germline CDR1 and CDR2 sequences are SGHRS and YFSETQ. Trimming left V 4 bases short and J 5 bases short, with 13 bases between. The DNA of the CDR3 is TGCGCCAGCAGCCGCGGAGGGGTCAACAATGAGCAGTTCTTC. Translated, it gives CASSRGGVNNEQFF. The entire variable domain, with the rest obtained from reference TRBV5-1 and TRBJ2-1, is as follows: KAGVTQTPRYLIKTRGQQVTLSCSPISGHRSVSWYQQTPGQGLQFLFEYFSETQRNKGNFPGRFSGRQFSNSRSEMNVSTLELGDSALYLCASSRGGVNNEQFFGPGTRLTVL.

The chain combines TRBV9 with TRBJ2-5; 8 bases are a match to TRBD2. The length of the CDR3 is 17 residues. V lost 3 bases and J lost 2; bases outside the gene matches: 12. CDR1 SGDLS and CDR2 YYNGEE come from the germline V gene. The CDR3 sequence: CASSARGPLADQETQYF. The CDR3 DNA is TGTGCCAGCAGCGCCCGAGGCCCACTAGCGGATCAAGAGACCCAGTACTTC.

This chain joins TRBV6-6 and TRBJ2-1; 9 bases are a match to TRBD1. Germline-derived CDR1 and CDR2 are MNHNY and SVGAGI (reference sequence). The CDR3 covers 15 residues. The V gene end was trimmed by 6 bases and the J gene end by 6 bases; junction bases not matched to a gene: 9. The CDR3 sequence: CASRSPGQGVNEQFF. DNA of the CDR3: TGTGCCAGCAGGTCCCCGGGACAGGGAGTCAATGAGCAGTTCTTC.

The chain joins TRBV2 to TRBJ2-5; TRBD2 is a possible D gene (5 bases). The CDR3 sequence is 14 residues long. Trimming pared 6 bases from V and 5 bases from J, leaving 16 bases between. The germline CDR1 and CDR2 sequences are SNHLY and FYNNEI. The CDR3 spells CASRQATWEETQYF. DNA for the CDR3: TGTGCCAGCAGGCAGGCGACATGGGAGGAGACCCAGTACTTC.

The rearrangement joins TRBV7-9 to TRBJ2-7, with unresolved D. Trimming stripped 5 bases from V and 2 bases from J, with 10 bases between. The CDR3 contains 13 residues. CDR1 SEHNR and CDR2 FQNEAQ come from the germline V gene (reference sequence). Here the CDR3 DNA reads TGTGCCAGCAGCGACCGAGGCCCCTACGAGCAGTACTTC. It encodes CASSDRGPYEQYF. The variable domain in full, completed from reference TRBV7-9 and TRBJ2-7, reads DTGVSQNPRHKITKRGQNVTFRCDPISEHNRLYWYRQTLGQGPEFLTYFQNEAQLEKSRLLSDRFSAERPKGSFSTLEIQRTEQGDSAMYLCASSDRGPYEQYFGPGTRLTVT.

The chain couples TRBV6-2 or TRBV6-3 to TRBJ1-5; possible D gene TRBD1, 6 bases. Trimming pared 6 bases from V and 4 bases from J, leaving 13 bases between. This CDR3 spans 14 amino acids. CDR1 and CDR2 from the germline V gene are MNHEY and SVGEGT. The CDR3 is CASSGGDSNQPQHF. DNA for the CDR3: TGTGCCAGCAGCGGGGGCGACTCAAATCAGCCCCAGCATTTT.

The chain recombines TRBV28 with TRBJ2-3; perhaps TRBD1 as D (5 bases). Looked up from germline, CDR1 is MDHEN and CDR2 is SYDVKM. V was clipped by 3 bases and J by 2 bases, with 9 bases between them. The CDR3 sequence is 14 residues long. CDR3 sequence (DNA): TGTGCCAGCAGTTTGGGGCTTGCCACAGATACGCAGTATTTT. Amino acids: CASSLGLATDTQYF. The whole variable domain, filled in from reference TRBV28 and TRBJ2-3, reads DVKVTQSSRYLVKRTGEKVFLECVQDMDHENMFWYRQDPGLGLRLIYFSYDVKMKEKGDIPEGYSVSREKKERFSLILESASTNQTSMYLCASSLGLATDTQYFGPGTRLTVL.

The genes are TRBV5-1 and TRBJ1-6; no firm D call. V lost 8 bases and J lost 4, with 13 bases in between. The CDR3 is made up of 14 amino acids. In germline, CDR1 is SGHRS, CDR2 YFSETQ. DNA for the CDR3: TGCGCCAGTAGTGGGCAGGAATATAATTCACCCCTCCACTTT. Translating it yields CASSGQEYNSPLHF.

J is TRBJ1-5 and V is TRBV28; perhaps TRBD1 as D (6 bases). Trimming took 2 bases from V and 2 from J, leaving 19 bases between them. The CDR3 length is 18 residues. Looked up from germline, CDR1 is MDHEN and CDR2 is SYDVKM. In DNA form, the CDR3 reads TGTGCCAGCAGTTTACCCTTTTTCGGGGCAGGGGGCAATCAGCCCCAGCATTTT. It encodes CASSLPFFGAGGNQPQHF.

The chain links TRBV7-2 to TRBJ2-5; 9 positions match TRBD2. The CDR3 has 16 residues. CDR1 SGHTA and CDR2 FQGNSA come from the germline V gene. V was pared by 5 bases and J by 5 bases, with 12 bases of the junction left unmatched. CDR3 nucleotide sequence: TGTGCCAGCAGCCTCCGACTAGCGGACCCCCGGGAGACCCAGTACTTC. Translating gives CASSLRLADPRETQYF.

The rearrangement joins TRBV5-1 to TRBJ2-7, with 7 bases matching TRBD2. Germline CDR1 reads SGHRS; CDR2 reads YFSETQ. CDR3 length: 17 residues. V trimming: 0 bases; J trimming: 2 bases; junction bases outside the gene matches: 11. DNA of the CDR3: TGCGCCAGCAGCTTGGGGAATCAAGGACTAGTTCCCTACGAGCAGTACTTC. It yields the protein CASSLGNQGLVPYEQYF.

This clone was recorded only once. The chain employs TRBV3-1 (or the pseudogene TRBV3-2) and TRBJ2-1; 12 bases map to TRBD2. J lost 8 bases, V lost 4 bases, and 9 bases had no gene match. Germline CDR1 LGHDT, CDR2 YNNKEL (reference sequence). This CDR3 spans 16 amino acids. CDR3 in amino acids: CASSPLAGGPGDEQFF. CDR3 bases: TGTGCCAGCAGCCCTCTAGCGGGAGGGCCAGGCGATGAGCAGTTCTTC.

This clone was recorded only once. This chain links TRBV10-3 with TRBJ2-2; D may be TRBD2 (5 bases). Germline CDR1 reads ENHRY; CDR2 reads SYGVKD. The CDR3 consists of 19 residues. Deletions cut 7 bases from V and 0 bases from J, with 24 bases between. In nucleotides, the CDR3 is TGTGCCATCACGGAGACGGATCCTAAAGTACTAGCGAACACCGGGGAGCTGTTTTTT. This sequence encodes CAITETDPKVLANTGELFF.

CDR3 DNA: TGCGCCAGCAGTCGAGGGGAGGCCGGCCTACGCTACGAGCAGTACTTC. It yields the protein CASSRGEAGLRYEQYF. The rearrangement links TRBV10-2 to TRBJ2-7; tentatively, D is TRBD2 (6 bases). CDR1 and CDR2 from the germline V gene are WSHSY and SAAADI. The CDR3 has 16 amino acids. V dropped 5 bases and J dropped 3 bases, with 20 bases sitting between them.

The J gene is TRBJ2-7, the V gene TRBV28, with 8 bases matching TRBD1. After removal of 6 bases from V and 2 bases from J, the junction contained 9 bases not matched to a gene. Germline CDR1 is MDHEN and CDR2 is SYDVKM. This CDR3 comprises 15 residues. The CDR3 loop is CASSSRRDRTYEQYF. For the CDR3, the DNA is TGTGCCAGCAGCTCTCGCCGGGACAGGACCTACGAGCAGTACTTC.

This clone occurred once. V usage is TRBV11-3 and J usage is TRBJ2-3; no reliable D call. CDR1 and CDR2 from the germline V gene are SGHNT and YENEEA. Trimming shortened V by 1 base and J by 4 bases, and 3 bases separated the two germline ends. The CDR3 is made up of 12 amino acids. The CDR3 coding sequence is TGTGCCAGCAGCTTAGCCGCAGATACGCAGTATTTT. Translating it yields CASSLAADTQYF.

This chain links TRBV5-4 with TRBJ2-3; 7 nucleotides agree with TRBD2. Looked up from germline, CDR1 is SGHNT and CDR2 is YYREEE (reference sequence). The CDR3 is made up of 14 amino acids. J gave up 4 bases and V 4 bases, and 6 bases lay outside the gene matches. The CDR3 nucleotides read TGTGCCAGCAGCGAAAACCGGGGGGCAGATACGCAGTATTTT. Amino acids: CASSENRGADTQYF.